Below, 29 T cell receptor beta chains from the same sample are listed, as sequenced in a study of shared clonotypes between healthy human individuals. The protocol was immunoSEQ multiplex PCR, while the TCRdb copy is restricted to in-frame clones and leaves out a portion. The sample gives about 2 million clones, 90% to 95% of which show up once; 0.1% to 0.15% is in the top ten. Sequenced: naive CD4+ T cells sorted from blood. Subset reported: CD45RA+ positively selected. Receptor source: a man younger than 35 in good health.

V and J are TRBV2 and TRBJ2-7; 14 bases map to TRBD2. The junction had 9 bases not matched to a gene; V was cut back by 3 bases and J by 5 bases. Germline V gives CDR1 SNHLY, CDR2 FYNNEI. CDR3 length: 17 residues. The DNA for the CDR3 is TGTGCCAGCAGTGATTTAGGGACTAGCGGGAGAATCCACGAGCAGTACTTC. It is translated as CASSDLGTSGRIHEQYF. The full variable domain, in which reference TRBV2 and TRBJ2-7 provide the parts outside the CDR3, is EPEVTQTPSHQVTQMGQEVILRCVPISNHLYFYWYRQILGQKVEFLVSFYNNEISEKSEIFDDQFSVERPDGSNFTLKIRSTKLEDSAMYFCASSDLGTSGRIHEQYFGPGTRLTVT.

CDR3 loop: CASSSGHQETQYF. In DNA, the CDR3 is TGTGCCAGCAGCTCGGGACACCAAGAGACCCAGTACTTC. The chain links TRBV7-8 to TRBJ2-5; D may match TRBD1 or TRBD2 (5 bases each). Trimming removed 4 bases from V and 0 bases from J, with 6 bases in between. The germline CDR1 and CDR2 sequences are SGHVS and FQNEAQ. The CDR3 sequence is 13 residues long.

CDR3 loop: CASSENGLAGGQDIQYF. The DNA for the CDR3 is TGCGCCAGCAGTGAGAATGGACTAGCGGGAGGTCAGGACATTCAGTACTTC. The J gene is TRBJ2-4, the V gene TRBV10-1, with TRBD2 identical over 14 bases. The CDR3 covers 17 residues. With V trimmed by 2 bases and J by 8 bases, 8 bases remained unmatched. CDR1 WNHNN and CDR2 SYGVQD come from the germline V gene (reference sequence).

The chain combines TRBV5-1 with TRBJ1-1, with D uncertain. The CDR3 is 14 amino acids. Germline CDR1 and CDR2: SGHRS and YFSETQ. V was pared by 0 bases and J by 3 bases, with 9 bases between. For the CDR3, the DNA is TGCGCCAGCAGCTTGGAGGGATGGGACACTGAAGCTTTCTTT. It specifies CASSLEGWDTEAFF.

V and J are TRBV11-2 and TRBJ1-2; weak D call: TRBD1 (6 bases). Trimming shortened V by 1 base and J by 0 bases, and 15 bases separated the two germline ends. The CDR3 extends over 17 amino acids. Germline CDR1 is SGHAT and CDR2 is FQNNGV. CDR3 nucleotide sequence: TGTGCCAGCAGCTTAGCGTCGAGACAGGCGGCTAACTATGGCTACACCTTC. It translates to CASSLASRQAANYGYTF.

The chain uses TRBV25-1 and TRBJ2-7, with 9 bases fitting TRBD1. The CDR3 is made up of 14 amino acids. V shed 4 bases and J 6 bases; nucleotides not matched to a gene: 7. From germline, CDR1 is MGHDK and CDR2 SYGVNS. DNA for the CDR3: TGTGCCAGCAGTGTCCCGGGACAGGGCTCCGAGCAGTACTTC. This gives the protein CASSVPGQGSEQYF.

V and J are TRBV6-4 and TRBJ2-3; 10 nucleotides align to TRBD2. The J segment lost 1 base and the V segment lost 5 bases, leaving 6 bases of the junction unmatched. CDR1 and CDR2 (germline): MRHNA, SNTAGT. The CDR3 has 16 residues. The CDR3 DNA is TGTGCCAGCAGTCGTTACGGGACTAGCGGCACAGATACGCAGTATTTT. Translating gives CASSRYGTSGTDTQYF.

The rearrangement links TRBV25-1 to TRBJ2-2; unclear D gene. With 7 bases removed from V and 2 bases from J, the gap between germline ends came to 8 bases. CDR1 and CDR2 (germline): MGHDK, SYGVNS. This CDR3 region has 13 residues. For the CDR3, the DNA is TGTGCCAGCACCAGAAAAAACACCGGGGAGCTGTTTTTT. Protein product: CASTRKNTGELFF.

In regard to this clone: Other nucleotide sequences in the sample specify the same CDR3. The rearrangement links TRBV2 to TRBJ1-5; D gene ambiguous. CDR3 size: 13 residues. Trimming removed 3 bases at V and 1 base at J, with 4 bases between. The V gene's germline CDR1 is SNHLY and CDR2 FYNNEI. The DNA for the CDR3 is TGTGCCAGCAGTGACAGGAGCAATCAGCCCCAGCATTTT. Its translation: CASSDRSNQPQHF.

The CDR3 is CASGRGTGGEQYF. CDR3 coding DNA: TGTGCCAGCGGCCGAGGGACAGGGGGCGAGCAGTACTTC. This chain joins TRBV6-5 and TRBJ2-7; 11 nucleotides align to TRBD1. CDR1 MNHEY and CDR2 SVGAGI come from the germline V gene. V shed 8 bases and J 6 bases; nucleotides not matched to a gene: 6. CDR3 length: 13 amino acids.

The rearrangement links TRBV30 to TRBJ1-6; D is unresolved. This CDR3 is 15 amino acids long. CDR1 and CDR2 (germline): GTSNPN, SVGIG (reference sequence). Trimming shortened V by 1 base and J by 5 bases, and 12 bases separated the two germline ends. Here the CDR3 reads CAWSEVGRNNSPLHF. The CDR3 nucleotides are TGTGCCTGGAGTGAGGTAGGAAGGAATAATTCACCCCTCCACTTT.

The CDR3 DNA is TGTGCCAGCAGTCCTTGGACCGAGAACAATGAGCAGTTCTTC. Its protein product is CASSPWTENNEQFF. The V call is TRBV6-5, the J call TRBJ2-1; D gene unclear. V lost 5 bases, J lost 5 bases, and 13 bases lay in between. The CDR3 has 14 residues. Germline CDR1 MNHEY, CDR2 SVGAGI.

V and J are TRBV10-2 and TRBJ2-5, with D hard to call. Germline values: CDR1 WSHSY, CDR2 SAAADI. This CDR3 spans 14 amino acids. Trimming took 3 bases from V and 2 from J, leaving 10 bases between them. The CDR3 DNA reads TGCGCCAGCAGTGACAGGCGTTCACAAGAGACCCAGTACTTC. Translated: CASSDRRSQETQYF.

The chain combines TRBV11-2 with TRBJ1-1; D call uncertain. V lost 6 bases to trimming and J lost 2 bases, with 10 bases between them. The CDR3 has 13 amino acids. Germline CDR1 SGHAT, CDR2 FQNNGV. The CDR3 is CASSLRSNTEAFF. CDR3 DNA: TGTGCCAGCAGTCTTCGGTCCAACACTGAAGCTTTCTTT.

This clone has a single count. The CDR3: CATRQGQQETQYF. CDR3 nucleotides: TGTGCCACCAGACAGGGGCAACAAGAGACCCAGTACTTC. V gene TRBV10-3 combines with J gene TRBJ2-5; the match to TRBD1 covers 8 bases. The junction had 6 bases not matched to a gene; V was cut back by 10 bases and J by 2 bases. The CDR3 sequence is 13 residues long. Germline-derived CDR1 and CDR2 are ENHRY and SYGVKD.

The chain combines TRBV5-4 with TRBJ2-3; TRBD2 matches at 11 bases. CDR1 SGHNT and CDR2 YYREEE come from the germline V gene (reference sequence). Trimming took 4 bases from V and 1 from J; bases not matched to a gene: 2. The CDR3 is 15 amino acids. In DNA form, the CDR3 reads TGTGCCAGCAGCAAGGGACTAGCGGGCACAGATACGCAGTATTTT. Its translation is CASSKGLAGTDTQYF.

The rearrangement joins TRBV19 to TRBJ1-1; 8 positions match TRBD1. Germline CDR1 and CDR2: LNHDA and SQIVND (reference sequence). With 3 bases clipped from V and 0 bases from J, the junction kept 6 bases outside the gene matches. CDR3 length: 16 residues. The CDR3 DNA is TGTGCCAGTAGTATCGATTGGGACAGGCTGAACACTGAAGCTTTCTTT. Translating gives CASSIDWDRLNTEAFF.

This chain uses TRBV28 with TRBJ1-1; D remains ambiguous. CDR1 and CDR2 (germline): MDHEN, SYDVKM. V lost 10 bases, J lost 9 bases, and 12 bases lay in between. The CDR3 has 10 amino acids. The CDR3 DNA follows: TGTGCCACGACTGCGTATCAAGCTTTCTTT. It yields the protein CATTAYQAFF. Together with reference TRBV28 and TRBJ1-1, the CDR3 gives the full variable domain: DVKVTQSSRYLVKRTGEKVFLECVQDMDHENMFWYRQDPGLGLRLIYFSYDVKMKEKGDIPEGYSVSREKKERFSLILESASTNQTSMYLCATTAYQAFFGQGTRLTVV.

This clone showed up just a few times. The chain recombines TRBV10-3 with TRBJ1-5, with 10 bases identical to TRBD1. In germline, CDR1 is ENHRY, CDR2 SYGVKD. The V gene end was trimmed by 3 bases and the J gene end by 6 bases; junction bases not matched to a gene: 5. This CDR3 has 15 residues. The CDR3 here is CAISDLGQGSQPQHF. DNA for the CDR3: TGTGCCATCAGTGACCTGGGACAGGGGAGTCAGCCCCAGCATTTT.

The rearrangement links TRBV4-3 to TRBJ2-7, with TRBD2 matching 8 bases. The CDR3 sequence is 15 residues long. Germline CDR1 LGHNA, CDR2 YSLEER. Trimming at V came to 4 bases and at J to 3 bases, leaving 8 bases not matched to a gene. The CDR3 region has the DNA TGCGCCAGCAGCCCCCAGGTCAGCGGGAGCTACGAGCAGTACTTC. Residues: CASSPQVSGSYEQYF.

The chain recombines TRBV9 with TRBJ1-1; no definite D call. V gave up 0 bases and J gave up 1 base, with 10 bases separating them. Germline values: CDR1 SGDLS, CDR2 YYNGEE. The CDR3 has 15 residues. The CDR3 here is CASSVVYTPNTEAFF. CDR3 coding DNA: TGTGCCAGCAGCGTAGTTTACACCCCGAACACTGAAGCTTTCTTT.

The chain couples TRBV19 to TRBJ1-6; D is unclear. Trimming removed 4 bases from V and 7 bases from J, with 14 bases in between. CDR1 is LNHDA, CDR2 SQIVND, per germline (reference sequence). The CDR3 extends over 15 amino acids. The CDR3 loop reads CASSRGSGYNSPLHF. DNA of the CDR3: TGTGCCAGTAGTAGAGGTTCGGGGTACAATTCACCCCTCCACTTT.

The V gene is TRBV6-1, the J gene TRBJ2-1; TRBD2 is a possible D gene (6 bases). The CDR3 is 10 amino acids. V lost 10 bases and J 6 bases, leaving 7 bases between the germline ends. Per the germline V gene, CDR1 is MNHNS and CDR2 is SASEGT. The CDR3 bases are TGTGCCAAGGGAGGCAATGAGCAGTTCTTC. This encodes CAKGGNEQFF.

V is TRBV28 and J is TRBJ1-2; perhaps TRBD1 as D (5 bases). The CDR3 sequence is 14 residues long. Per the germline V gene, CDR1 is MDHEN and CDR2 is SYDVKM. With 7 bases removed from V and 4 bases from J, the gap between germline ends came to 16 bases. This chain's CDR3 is CASTKDTGGYGYTF. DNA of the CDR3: TGTGCCAGCACCAAGGACACCGGCGGCTATGGCTACACCTTC.

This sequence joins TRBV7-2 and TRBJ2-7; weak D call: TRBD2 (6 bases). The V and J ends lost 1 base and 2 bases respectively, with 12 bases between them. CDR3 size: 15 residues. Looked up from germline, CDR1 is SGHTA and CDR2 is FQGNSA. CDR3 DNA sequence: TGTGCCAGCAGCTTAGAGGCGGGAACGACCTACGAGCAGTACTTC. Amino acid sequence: CASSLEAGTTYEQYF.

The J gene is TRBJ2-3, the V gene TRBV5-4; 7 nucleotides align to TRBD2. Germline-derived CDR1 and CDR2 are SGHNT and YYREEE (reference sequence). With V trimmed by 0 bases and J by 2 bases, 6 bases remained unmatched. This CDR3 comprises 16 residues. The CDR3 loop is CASSLGSGPNTDTQYF. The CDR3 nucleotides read TGTGCCAGCAGCTTGGGTAGCGGGCCCAACACAGATACGCAGTATTTT.

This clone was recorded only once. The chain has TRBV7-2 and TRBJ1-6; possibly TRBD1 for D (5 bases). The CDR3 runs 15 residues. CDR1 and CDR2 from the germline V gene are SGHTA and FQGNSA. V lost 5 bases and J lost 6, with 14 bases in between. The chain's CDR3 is CASSPAGQINSPLHF. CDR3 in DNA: TGTGCCAGCAGCCCAGCTGGACAAATTAATTCACCCCTCCACTTT.

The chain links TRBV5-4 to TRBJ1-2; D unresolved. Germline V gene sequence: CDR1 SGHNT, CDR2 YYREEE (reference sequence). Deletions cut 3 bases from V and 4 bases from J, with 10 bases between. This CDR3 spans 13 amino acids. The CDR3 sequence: CASSSDGVYGYTF. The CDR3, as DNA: TGTGCCAGCAGCTCCGACGGGGTCTATGGCTACACCTTC. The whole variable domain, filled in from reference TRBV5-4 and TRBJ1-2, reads ETGVTQSPTHLIKTRGQQVTLRCSSQSGHNTVSWYQQALGQGPQFIFQYYREEENGRGNFPPRFSGLQFPNYSSELNVNALELDDSALYLCASSSDGVYGYTFGSGTRLTVV.

CDR3 loop: CASSENSGEQFF. Here the CDR3 DNA reads TGTGCCAGCAGTGAAAACAGCGGGGAGCAGTTCTTC. V usage is TRBV6-4 and J usage is TRBJ2-1; perhaps TRBD2 as D (6 bases). The germline V and J ends were trimmed by 3 bases and 10 bases, with 10 bases remaining between them. This CDR3 spans 12 amino acids. CDR1 and CDR2 from the germline V gene are MRHNA and SNTAGT.